This TCR beta chain was obtained from a study of T cells in Graves' hyperthyroidism and ophthalmopathy (dated by TCRdb to the late 2010s). A note on the overall study: Peripheral blood samples were taken at initial diagnosis, before any treatment was given. A discovery cohort of approximately 97 patients, approximately 44 with Graves' ophthalmopathy and under 60 with stable Graves' hyperthyroidism, was used to find distinguishing TCR V-J signatures. Whether ophthalmopathy could be predicted prospectively was tested in an independent validation cohort made up of roughly 20 hyperthyroidism patients plus 17 patients who later progressed to ophthalmopathy. The roughly 91 discovery patients were randomly divided into training and test sets at a 7:3 ratio. The paper describes TCR Vbeta CDR3 sequencing of 135 peripheral blood samples, made up of around 41 ophthalmopathy patients, roughly 80 hyperthyroidism patients and about 17 progressor patients. After blood sampling, hyperthyroidism patients were treated with methimazole at a starting dose of 30 mg daily, and ophthalmopathy patients were treated with high-dose intravenous methylprednisolone. In roughly six Graves' hyperthyroidism patients, the study also compared T-cell repertoires from thyroid tissue with T-cell repertoires from blood. General findings and caveats noted by the study authors: No statistical method was used to set the sample size in advance, and investigators knew the group allocation. A model built on a 13 V-J signature distinguished ophthalmopathy from stable hyperthyroidism, reaching over 85% sensitivity and 81.08% specificity in cross-validation and 80%/75% in testing. In validation, the model predicted progression to ophthalmopathy with approximately 71% sensitivity and 72.22% specificity, a median of 6.5 months before onset. Most expanded thyroid clonotypes (frequency above 0.001) were also found in blood, which suggests that blood repertoires may mirror thyroid immune responses.

In its sample, this clonotype was seen many times. It has no known antigen specificity. Base-call qualities are not available, and no considerably larger clone is one nucleotide away. Ophthalmopathy patients had moderately to severely active disease, with a Clinical Activity Score of 3 or more, a NOSPECS grade of 4 or more, and a disease duration of less than 3 months. Any patient with an uncontrolled infection, another autoimmune disease, pregnancy or lactation was excluded. Diagnoses relied on clinical symptoms, serum thyroxine and TRAb, thyroid ultrasound and orbital computed tomography. PBMCs were separated from 10 ml of fresh peripheral blood using Ficoll-Paque density gradient centrifugation. Total RNA was extracted with Trizol reagent, and quality was checked on an Agilent 2100 Bioanalyzer. The TCR beta CDR3 regions were amplified from RNA transcripts. The TCR CDR3 was subjected to a first round of RT-PCR using the HTBI primer set and the Qiagen OneStep RT-PCR kit. Libraries were constructed in a second round of multiplex PCR, after which size selection and purification were carried out. Libraries were sequenced paired-end with 100 bp reads on an Illumina HiSeq2000. The study's own analysis went as follows. SOAPnuke was used to process the raw data, throwing out any read that contained adapters or uncalled bases, had a mean Phred below 15, or lacked an exact constant-primer or identifier match. High-quality paired reads were merged using COPE v1.2.5, and each unique nucleotide sequence was defined as a clonotype. MiTCR v1.1 was used to align clonotypes to the IMGT TRBV, TRBD and TRBJ reference segments. Analysis was restricted to V-J combinations with a frequency above 0.0001, which covered 99.2% of repertoires. The TCS score was defined as F50 (clonal expansion) divided by E x V (chaos), with BLOSUM62-based TCRdist calculated between CDR3 peptides within each V-J. Welch's t-statistics and random forest reduced approximately 520 V-J features to roughly 13, which were used in a naive Bayes classifier (R e1071). The raw public data were reprocessed by TCRdb itself: fastp quality trimming at Q25, MiXCR clonotype calling, in-frame beta chains only. CDR3 protein duplicates are merged, each entry listing the most common genes and DNA. The V and J calls come from TCRdb's annotation, not from the publication. In this sample the table shows over 250,000 distinct CDR3 sequences, about an eighth of which occur a single time. The top ten hold 30% to 40% of the sample.

Sequenced: blood. The clonotype was recovered from a woman aged 35 to 49 with Graves' ophthalmopathy.

The CDR3 reads as follows: CASSSRSAEQFF. Here is the DNA: TGTGCCAGCAGTTCCAGGTCTGCTGAGCAGTTCTTC. The chain joins TRBV6-2 or TRBV6-3 to TRBJ2-1; the D gene is unclear. A distance of 10 bases separates the germline ends of V and J, which lose 4 bases and 9 bases respectively. CDR1 and CDR2 are drawn from the germline V gene: MNHEY, SVGEGT. Spanning cysteine to phenylalanine, the CDR3 consists of 12 amino acids. Only CDR3 DNA is held: 36 bases, read in frame from base 1.